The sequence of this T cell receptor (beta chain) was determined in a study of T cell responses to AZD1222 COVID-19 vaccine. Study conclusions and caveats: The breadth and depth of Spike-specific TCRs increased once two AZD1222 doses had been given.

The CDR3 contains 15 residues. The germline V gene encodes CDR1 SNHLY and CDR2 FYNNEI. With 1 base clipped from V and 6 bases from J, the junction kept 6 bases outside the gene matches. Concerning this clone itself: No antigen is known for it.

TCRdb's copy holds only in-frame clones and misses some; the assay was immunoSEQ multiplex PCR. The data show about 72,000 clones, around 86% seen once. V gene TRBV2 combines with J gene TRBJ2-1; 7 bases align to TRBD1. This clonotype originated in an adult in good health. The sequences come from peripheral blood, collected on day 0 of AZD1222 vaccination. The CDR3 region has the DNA TGTGCCAGCAGTGAAGACAGGGGAGTAGGCAATGAGCAGTTCTTC. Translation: CASSEDRGVGNEQFF. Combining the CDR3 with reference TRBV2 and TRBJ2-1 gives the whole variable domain EPEVTQTPSHQVTQMGQEVILRCVPISNHLYFYWYRQILGQKVEFLVSFYNNEISEKSEIFDDQFSVERPDGSNFTLKIRSTKLEDSAMYFCASSEDRGVGNEQFFGPGTRLTVL.